The text below deals with one T cell receptor beta chain. Its antigen is not known. The data derive from a study of cytomegalovirus exposure and HLA in healthy donors. Regarding the study as a whole: The study had only CMV serostatus as immune exposure information. A previous analysis found most TCR beta V segments productive roughly 87% or roughly 30% of the time. An Asian-associated ancestry cluster reportedly showed fewer N-insertions than the approximately 630-donor mean in a later analysis. There were under 200 TCR beta chains listed as cytomegalovirus-associated.

Primers for the PCR totalled 60 Vbeta and 13 Jbeta. This table comes from immunoSEQ multiplex PCR, and its TCRdb copy is limited to in-frame clones, with some not included. The sample lists 150,000 or so clones; about two thirds were seen once. CDR3 length: 15 amino acids. CDR1 SGHTA and CDR2 FQGNSA come from the germline V gene. Losses at the gene ends were 7 bases for V and 10 bases for J; bases not matched to a gene: 13. The chain joins TRBV7-2 to TRBJ2-1, with 10 bases identical to TRBD2. Sequences were obtained from PBMCs. The source is a woman in her late teens or twenties in good health and CMV-seronegative. CDR3 coding DNA: TGTGCCAGCATCCCCTCGGCTAGCGGGAGAAGCGAGCAGTTCTTC. Translation: CASIPSASGRSEQFF.